This T cell receptor (beta chain) was recovered during a study of technical replicates of blood from several donors. Measured with immunoSEQ multiplex PCR; TCRdb has only the in-frame clones, and not every one. Of 80,000 or so clones listed, 90% to 95% are singletons. V shed 11 bases and J shed 4 bases, with 13 bases lying between them. In germline, CDR1 is WNHNN, CDR2 SYGVQD (reference sequence). The CDR3 length is 12 residues. The clonotype was recovered from a human donor in good health. This chain links TRBV10-1 with TRBJ2-3; D call uncertain. Sequencing was performed on T cells isolated from PBMCs. The DNA for the CDR3 is TGCGCCGGGCGCAAGTCGGCAGATACGCAGTATTTT. This translates into CAGRKSADTQYF.